The clone carrying this T cell receptor beta chain appeared many times. This sample was taken from a study of metastatic and nonmetastatic thyroid tumors. This CDR3 spans 13 amino acids. V lost 2 bases and J lost 1, with 6 bases in between. Germline loops: CDR1 SGHDT, CDR2 YYEEEE. Via MiXCR, TCRdb re-called the PCR reads. The table shows about 93,000 clones, with about 9.1% occurring only once. No patient had received any treatment before thyroid surgery. This sequence originates from a female donor with papillary thyroid cancer or a benign thyroid nodule (not recorded which). Some clones in this sample may be carry-over from other donors' samples. V is TRBV5-6 and J is TRBJ1-1; no definite D call. Sequencing was done on a sample of blood. In nucleotides, the CDR3 is TGTGCCAGCAGCTTTGGAGAGAACACTGAAGCTTTCTTT. It translates to CASSFGENTEAFF.